This entry lists 7 T cell receptor beta chains sequenced from one sample in a study of blood T cells in healthy people across ages. A J-beta primer mix and a sample-barcoded 5' primer were used in a second PCR of about 7 to 12 cycles. MiXCR, applied by TCRdb to the 5' RACE reads, yields one record per CDR3 protein. This table holds about 800,000 distinct CDR3 sequences, approximately 25% found once. In addition, the sample was reused for a study of T cells of mothers and their children.

The specimen sequenced was blood. Receptor source: a boy aged 5 to 17 in good health.

This clonotype was detected many times. J is TRBJ1-2 and V is TRBV12-3 or TRBV12-4, with D hard to call. Trimming took off 4 bases at V and 0 bases at J, with 9 bases between the two ends. The CDR3 runs to 14 residues. The CDR3 coding sequence is TGTGCCAGCAGTTCTCAGACGGCTAACTATGGCTACACCTTC. Translation gives CASSSQTANYGYTF.

The sample holds a few counts of this clonotype. The V gene is TRBV19, the J gene TRBJ2-5; 12 bases map to TRBD2. From germline, CDR1 is LNHDA and CDR2 SQIVND (reference sequence). V lost 8 bases, J lost 2 bases, and 6 bases stayed unmatched. The CDR3 spans 15 residues. CDR3 nucleotides: TGTGCCAGTCAAACCCTAGCGGGGGGGCAAGAGACCCAGTACTTC. Translation gives CASQTLAGGQETQYF.

The V call is TRBV28, the J call TRBJ2-3; D might be TRBD1 (6 bases). The germline V and J ends were trimmed by 1 base and 4 bases, with 15 bases remaining between them. Germline V CDR1 and CDR2: MDHEN, SYDVKM. The CDR3 contains 16 residues. The CDR3 sequence is CASSLLLQGSADTQYF. The CDR3 DNA sequence: TGTGCCAGCAGTTTATTACTACAGGGTAGCGCAGATACGCAGTATTTT.

This clonotype was seen a few times. The chain combines TRBV4-1 with TRBJ2-1; 7 positions match TRBD1. Germline V CDR1 and CDR2: MGHRA, YSYEKL. After removal of 4 bases from V and 0 bases from J, the junction contained 6 bases not matched to a gene. The CDR3 covers 16 residues. CDR3 nucleotides: TGCGCCAGCAGCCCCTGGGACAGCAGCTCCTACAATGAGCAGTTCTTC. This encodes CASSPWDSSSYNEQFF.

This clonotype was counted a few times. Germline is not matched at one junction end, which may reflect a read error. V usage is TRBV6-4 and J usage is TRBJ2-1; D perhaps matches TRBD1 (6 bases). From germline, CDR1 is MRHNA and CDR2 SNTAGT. The CDR3 consists of 14 residues. CDR3 loop: CASSVGQQGNEQLF. CDR3 coding DNA: TGTGCCAGCAGTGTGGGCCAACAGGGCAATGAGCAGCTCTTC.

The chain carries TRBV29-1 and TRBJ2-2, with D perhaps TRBD1 or TRBD2 (5 bases each). CDR1 is SQVTM and CDR2 is ANQGSEA in the germline V gene. Trimming took off 3 bases at V and 3 bases at J, with 5 bases between the two ends. The CDR3 is 12 amino acids. The DNA of the CDR3 is TGCAGCGTTGAGGGACACACCGGGGAGCTGTTTTTT. It encodes CSVEGHTGELFF.

The chain has TRBV6-2 or TRBV6-3 and TRBJ2-7; the D gene is possibly TRBD1 (6 bases). V gave up 2 bases and J gave up 5 bases, with 16 bases separating them. Germline V CDR1 and CDR2: MNHEY, SVGEGT. The CDR3 is 15 amino acids. The CDR3 nucleotides are TGTGCCAGCAGTTACGGAATCACAGGGCTAAACGAGCAGTACTTC. Encoded protein: CASSYGITGLNEQYF.